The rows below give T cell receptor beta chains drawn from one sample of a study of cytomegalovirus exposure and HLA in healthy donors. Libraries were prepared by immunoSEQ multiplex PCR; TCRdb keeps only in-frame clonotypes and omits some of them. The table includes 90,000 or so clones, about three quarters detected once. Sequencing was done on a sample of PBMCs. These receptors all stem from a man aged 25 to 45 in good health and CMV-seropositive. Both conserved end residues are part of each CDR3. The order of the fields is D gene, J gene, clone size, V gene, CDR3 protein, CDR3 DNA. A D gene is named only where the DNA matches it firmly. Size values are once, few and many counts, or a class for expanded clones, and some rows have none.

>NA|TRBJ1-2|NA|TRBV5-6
CASSLASTGAFYTF
TGTGCCAGCAGCTTGGCGTCCACTGGGGCCTTCTACACCTTC
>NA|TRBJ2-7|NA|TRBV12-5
CASGGQTYEQYF
TGTGCTAGTGGAGGACAGACCTACGAGCAGTACTTC
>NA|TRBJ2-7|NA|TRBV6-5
CASSSNPYEQYF
TGTGCCAGCAGTTCAAATCCCTACGAGCAGTACTTC
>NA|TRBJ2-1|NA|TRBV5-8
CASSPLENEQFF
TGTGCCAGCAGCCCCTTGGAGAATGAGCAGTTCTTC
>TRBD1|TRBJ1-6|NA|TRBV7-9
CASRAGTEGSPLHF
TGTGCCAGCAGGGCCGGGACAGAGGGTTCACCCCTCCACTTT
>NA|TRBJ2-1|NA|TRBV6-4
CASRPFSSYNEQFF
TGTGCCAGCAGACCGTTTAGCTCCTACAATGAGCAGTTCTTC
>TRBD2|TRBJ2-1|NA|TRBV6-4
CASSEELAGGREQFF
TGTGCCAGCAGTGAGGAACTAGCGGGGGGTCGTGAGCAGTTCTTC
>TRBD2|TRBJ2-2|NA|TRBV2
CASTGRGGLSTGELFF
TGTGCCAGCACGGGGCGGGGGGGCCTGTCTACCGGGGAGCTGTTTTTT
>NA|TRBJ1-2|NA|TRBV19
CASSIVGDGYTF
TGTGCCAGTAGTATTGTAGGAGATGGCTACACCTTC
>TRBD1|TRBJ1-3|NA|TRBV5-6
CASRPRDSSGNTIYF
TGTGCCAGCAGGCCTCGGGACAGCTCTGGAAACACCATATATTTT
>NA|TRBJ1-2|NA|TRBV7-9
CASSLALRGTNYGYTF
TGTGCCAGCAGCTTAGCTCTCAGAGGGACTAACTATGGCTACACCTTC
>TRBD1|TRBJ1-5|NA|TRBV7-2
CASSLTAGGGNQPQHF
TGTGCCAGCAGCTTAACGGCAGGGGGTGGCAATCAGCCCCAGCATTTT
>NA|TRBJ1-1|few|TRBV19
CASSPRAALNTEAFF
TGTGCCAGCTCGCCCAGGGCCGCTCTGAACACTGAAGCTTTCTTT
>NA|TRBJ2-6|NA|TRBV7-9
CASSLAISGPAYVLTF
TGTGCCAGCAGCTTAGCGATCAGCGGTCCTGCCTACGTCCTGACTTTC
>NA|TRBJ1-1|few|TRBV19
CASRTGLSAFF
TGTGCCAGTAGAACAGGGCTGTCAGCTTTCTTT
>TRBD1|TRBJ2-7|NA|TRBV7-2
CASSFSWGQGYEQYF
TGTGCCAGCAGCTTTAGCTGGGGACAGGGTTACGAGCAGTACTTC
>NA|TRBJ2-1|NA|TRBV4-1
CASSQDYSRAHLHNEQFF
TGCGCCAGCAGCCAGGACTACTCTCGGGCCCACCTCCACAATGAGCAGTTCTTC
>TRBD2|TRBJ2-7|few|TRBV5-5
CASSLATSGGYEQYF
TGTGCCAGCAGCTTGGCTACTAGCGGGGGTTACGAGCAGTACTTC
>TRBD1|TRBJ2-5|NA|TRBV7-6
CASSLGGTGGQETQYF
TGTGCCAGCAGCTTAGGAGGGACAGGGGGCCAAGAGACCCAGTACTTC
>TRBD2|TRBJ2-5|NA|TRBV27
CASSLSRLAGVQETQYF
TGTGCCAGCAGTTTATCTCGTCTAGCGGGGGTCCAAGAGACCCAGTACTTC
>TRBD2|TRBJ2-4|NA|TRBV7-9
CASSLVLGTIAKNIQYF
TGTGCCAGCAGCTTAGTCCTGGGGACTATAGCCAAAAACATTCAGTACTTC
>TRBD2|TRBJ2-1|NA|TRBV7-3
CASSPIAGGFSYNEQFF
TGTGCCAGCAGCCCCATAGCGGGGGGGTTCTCCTACAATGAGCAGTTCTTC
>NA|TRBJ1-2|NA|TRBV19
CASSIGHQYYGYTF
TGTGCCAGTAGTATAGGACACCAATACTATGGCTACACCTTC
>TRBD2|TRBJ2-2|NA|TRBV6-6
CASSRTSGYTGELFF
TGTGCCAGCTCCCGGACTAGCGGGTACACCGGGGAGCTGTTTTTT
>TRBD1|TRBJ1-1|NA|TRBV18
CASSPVRQGRNEAFF
TGTGCCAGCTCACCAGTTAGACAGGGTCGGAATGAAGCTTTCTTT
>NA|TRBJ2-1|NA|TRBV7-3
CASGPEWGDEQFF
TGTGCCAGCGGCCCGGAATGGGGCGATGAGCAGTTCTTC
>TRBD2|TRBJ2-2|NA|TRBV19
CASKSGGRVNTGELFF
TGTGCCAGTAAGAGCGGGGGCAGGGTCAACACCGGGGAGCTGTTTTTT
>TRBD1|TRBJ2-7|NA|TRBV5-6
CASSLVGTGGREQYF
TGTGCCAGCAGCTTGGTGGGGACAGGGGGCCGGGAGCAGTACTTC
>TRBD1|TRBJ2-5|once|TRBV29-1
CSVPYRGPQETQYF
TGCAGCGTTCCCTACAGGGGGCCCCAAGAGACCCAGTACTTC